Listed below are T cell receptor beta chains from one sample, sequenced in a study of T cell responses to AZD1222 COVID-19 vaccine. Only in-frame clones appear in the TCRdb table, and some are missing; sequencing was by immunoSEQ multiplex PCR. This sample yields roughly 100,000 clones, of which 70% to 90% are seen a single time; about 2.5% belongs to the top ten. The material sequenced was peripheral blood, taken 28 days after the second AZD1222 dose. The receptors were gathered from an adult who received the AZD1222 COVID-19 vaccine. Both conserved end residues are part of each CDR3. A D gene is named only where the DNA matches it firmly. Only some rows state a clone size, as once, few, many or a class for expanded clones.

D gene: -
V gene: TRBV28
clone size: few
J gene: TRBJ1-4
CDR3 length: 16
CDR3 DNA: TGTGCCAGCAGTTCCCTAACGAGTGCAACTAATGAAAAACTGTTTTTT
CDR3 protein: CASSSLTSATNEKLFF

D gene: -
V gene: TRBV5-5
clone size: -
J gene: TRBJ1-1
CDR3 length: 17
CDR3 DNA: TGTGCCAGCAGCCCCGCCGCGCCGTGGGGGGGGAACACTGAAGCTTTCTTT
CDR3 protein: CASSPAAPWGGNTEAFF

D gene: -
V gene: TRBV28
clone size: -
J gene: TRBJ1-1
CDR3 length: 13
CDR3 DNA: TGTGCCAGCAGTTTTCCCCAGGTCAGGGAAGCTTTCTTT
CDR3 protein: CASSFPQVREAFF

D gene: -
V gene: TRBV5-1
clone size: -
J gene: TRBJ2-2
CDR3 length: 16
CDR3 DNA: TGCGCCAGCAGCTTGGGCCCCAGGGCAGCTACCGGGGAGCTGTTTTTT
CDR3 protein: CASSLGPRAATGELFF

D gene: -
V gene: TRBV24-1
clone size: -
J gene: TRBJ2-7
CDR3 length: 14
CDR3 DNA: TGTGCCACCAGTGGATCGGGACATACCTACGAGCAGTACTTC
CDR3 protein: CATSGSGHTYEQYF

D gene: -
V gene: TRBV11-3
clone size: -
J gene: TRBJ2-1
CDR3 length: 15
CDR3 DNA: TGTGCCAGCAGCTTAGATTCCAGCCCATACAATGAGCAGTTCTTC
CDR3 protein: CASSLDSSPYNEQFF

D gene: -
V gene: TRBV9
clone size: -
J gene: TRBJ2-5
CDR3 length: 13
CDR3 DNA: TGTGCCAGCAGCGTAGGTGGACCGGAGACCCAGTACTTC
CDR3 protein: CASSVGGPETQYF

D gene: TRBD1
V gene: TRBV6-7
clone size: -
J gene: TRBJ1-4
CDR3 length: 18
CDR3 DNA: TGTGCCAGCAGTTACCATACAGGGGGCGAGACAACTAATGAAAAACTGTTTTTT
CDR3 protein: CASSYHTGGETTNEKLFF

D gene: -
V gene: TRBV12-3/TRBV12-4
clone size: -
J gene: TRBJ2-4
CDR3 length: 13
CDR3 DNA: TGTGCCAGCAGTTTAGGGGGACAAAACATTCAGTACTTC
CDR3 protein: CASSLGGQNIQYF

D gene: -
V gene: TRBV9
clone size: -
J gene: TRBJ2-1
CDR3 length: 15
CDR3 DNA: TGTGCCAGCAGCGTCCTTGGGGACACCTACAATGAGCAGTTCTTC
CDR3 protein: CASSVLGDTYNEQFF

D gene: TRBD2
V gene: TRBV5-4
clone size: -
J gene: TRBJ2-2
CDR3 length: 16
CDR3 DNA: TGTGCCAGCAGCCCGGGACTAGCGGGAGTCACCGGGGAGCTGTTTTTT
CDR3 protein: CASSPGLAGVTGELFF

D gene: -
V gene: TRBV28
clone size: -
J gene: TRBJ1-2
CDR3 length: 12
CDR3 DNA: TGTGCCAGCAGTTTTCCGAAATATGGCTACACCTTC
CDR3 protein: CASSFPKYGYTF

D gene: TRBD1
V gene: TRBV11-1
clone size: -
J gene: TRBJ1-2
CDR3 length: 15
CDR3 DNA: TGTGCCAGCAGCCCCGGACAGGGGGAGAACTATGGCTACACCTTC
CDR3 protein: CASSPGQGENYGYTF

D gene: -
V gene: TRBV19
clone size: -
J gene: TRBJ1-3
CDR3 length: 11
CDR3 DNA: TGTGCCACATCACTTGGAAACACCATATATTTT
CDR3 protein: CATSLGNTIYF

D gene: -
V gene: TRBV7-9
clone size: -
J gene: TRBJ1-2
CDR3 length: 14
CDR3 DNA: TGTGCCAGCAGCTTTAGTAGCAGGGTTGATGGCTACACCTTC
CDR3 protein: CASSFSSRVDGYTF

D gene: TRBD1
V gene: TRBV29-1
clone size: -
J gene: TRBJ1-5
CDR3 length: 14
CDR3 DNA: TGCAGCGTCGGTTTCGGACAGGGAAATCAGCCCCAGCATTTT
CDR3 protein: CSVGFGQGNQPQHF